This passage covers 25 T cell receptor beta chains from one sample sequenced in a study of CD8+ T cells in alopecia areata. cDNA prepared by RNA extraction and subsequent reverse transcription served as the template for sequencing. Data came from immunoSEQ multiplex PCR; TCRdb stores just in-frame clones and leaves some out. Seen here are some 200,000 clones, approximately 57% observed once, and the top ten hold roughly 1.4%. As to treatment: oral pan-JAK inhibitor, 5-10 mg twice daily. This sample comprised CD4+ T cells sorted from blood, obtained at week 4, from a patient treated with tofacitinib. These receptor sequences come from a human donor with alopecia areata.

This chain uses TRBV6-6 with TRBJ1-2; D perhaps matches TRBD1 (5 bases). CDR1 and CDR2 from the germline V gene are MNHNY and SVGAGI (reference sequence). The CDR3 has 15 residues. The V gene lost 0 bases and the J gene lost 4 bases, with 12 bases spanning the gap. In nucleotides, the CDR3 is TGTGCCAGCAGTTACTCCGACGTTGGGGGCTATGGCTACACCTTC. Translation: CASSYSDVGGYGYTF.

This clone was picked up many times. This sample includes further DNA sequences coding for the same CDR3. This chain links TRBV18 with TRBJ2-7; D is possibly TRBD2 (5 bases). The CDR3 contains 13 residues. Germline assignment: CDR1 KGHSH and CDR2 LQKENI. Trimming removed 0 bases at V and 4 bases at J, with 7 bases between. CDR3 nucleotide sequence: TGTGCCAGCTCACCACCAGGGAGTTACGAGCAGTACTTC. Encoded protein: CASSPPGSYEQYF.

This clone was seen more than once but under ten times. The chain uses TRBV18 and TRBJ2-1, with 13 positions matching TRBD2. The CDR3 loop spans 18 amino acids. V was pared by 3 bases and J by 5 bases, with 10 bases of the junction left unmatched. Germline V gene data show CDR1 as KGHSH and CDR2 as LQKENI. CDR3 amino acids: CASSPVPGLAGRNNEQFF. Here the CDR3 DNA reads TGTGCCAGCTCACCCGTCCCGGGACTAGCGGGAAGGAACAATGAGCAGTTCTTC.

This chain links TRBV7-2 with TRBJ2-7, with D uncertain. This CDR3 region has 12 residues. V lost 4 bases to trimming and J lost 5 bases, with 9 bases between them. The germline V gene encodes CDR1 SGHTA and CDR2 FQGNSA. The CDR3 nucleotides read TGTGCCAGCAGCTCCCTATTCGACGAGCAGTACTTC. This codes for CASSSLFDEQYF. Full variable domain (outside the CDR3, taken from reference TRBV7-2 and TRBJ2-7): GAGVSQSPSNKVTEKGKDVELRCDPISGHTALYWYRQSLGQGLEFLIYFQGNSAPDKSGLPSDRFSAERTGGSVSTLTIQRTQQEDSAVYLCASSSLFDEQYFGPGTRLTVT.

This clone was seen a handful of times. V usage is TRBV5-1 and J usage is TRBJ2-1; 15 bases map to TRBD2. The CDR3 consists of 15 residues. The J segment lost 9 bases and the V segment lost 4 bases, leaving 5 bases of the junction unmatched. Germline V gene lookup returns CDR1 SGHRS and CDR2 YFSETQ. The CDR3 DNA reads TGCGCCAGCAGCCCGGGACTAGCGGGGGGATTTGAGCAGTTCTTC. Translated, it gives CASSPGLAGGFEQFF.

This chain links TRBV5-6 with TRBJ1-5, with no clear D. Germline lookup yields CDR1 SGHDT and CDR2 YYEEEE. The length of the CDR3 is 12 residues. Trimming removed 4 bases at V and 5 bases at J, with 7 bases between. For the CDR3, the DNA is TGTGCCAGCAGCGCAACAGATCAGCCCCAGCATTTT. Translating gives CASSATDQPQHF.

The chain is built from TRBV29-1 and TRBJ1-2; D might be TRBD1 (6 bases). V was pared by 4 bases and J by 4 bases, with 13 bases between. This CDR3 is 13 amino acids long. Germline CDR1 SQVTM, CDR2 ANQGSEA. The CDR3 region has the DNA TGCAGCGTTGGCGGGGGCCAGATCTATGGCTACACCTTC. It translates to CSVGGGQIYGYTF. Based on the CDR3 plus reference TRBV29-1 and TRBJ1-2, the full variable domain is SAVISQKPSRDICQRGTSLTIQCQVDSQVTMMFWYRQQPGQSLTLIATANQGSEATYESGFVIDKFPISRPNLTFSTLTVSNMSPEDSSIYLCSVGGGQIYGYTFGSGTRLTVV.

In its sample, this clone was seen once. This chain connects TRBV5-4 to TRBJ2-3; D remains ambiguous. V was pared by 4 bases and J by 1 base, with 10 bases between. CDR3 length: 14 residues. Germline loops: CDR1 SGHNT, CDR2 YYREEE (reference sequence). DNA for the CDR3: TGTGCCAGCAGCATACAGATCCGCACAGATACGCAGTATTTT. This gives the protein CASSIQIRTDTQYF. Full variable domain (remainder filled in from reference TRBV5-4 and TRBJ2-3): ETGVTQSPTHLIKTRGQQVTLRCSSQSGHNTVSWYQQALGQGPQFIFQYYREEENGRGNFPPRFSGLQFPNYSSELNVNALELDDSALYLCASSIQIRTDTQYFGPGTRLTVL.

The genes are TRBV5-4 and TRBJ1-6; D unclear. CDR3 length: 15 residues. CDR1 and CDR2 from the germline V gene are SGHNT and YYREEE (reference sequence). V was clipped by 0 bases and J by 7 bases, with 11 bases between them. The CDR3 sequence is CASSLGGKGNSPLHF. CDR3 nucleotides: TGTGCCAGCAGCTTGGGCGGGAAAGGGAATTCACCCCTCCACTTT.

This CDR3 reads CSAWDRGLGNTIYF. In DNA, the CDR3 is TGCAGCGCCTGGGACAGGGGGCTTGGAAACACCATATATTTT. The chain uses TRBV29-1 and TRBJ1-3, with 12 bases lining up with TRBD1. Germline lookup yields CDR1 SQVTM and CDR2 ANQGSEA. The CDR3 length is 14 residues. V was clipped by 7 bases and J by 3 bases; unmatched bases: 4.

The chain links TRBV11-2 to TRBJ2-7, with D possibly being TRBD1 (5 bases). Trimming shortened V by 4 bases and J by 5 bases, and 9 bases separated the two germline ends. Germline values: CDR1 SGHAT, CDR2 FQNNGV. CDR3 size: 12 residues. The CDR3, as DNA: TGTGCCAGCAGCTCAGGGTTCAACGAGCAGTACTTC. It codes for CASSSGFNEQYF.

This chain joins TRBV27 and TRBJ1-1, with D possibly matching TRBD1 (5 bases). CDR3 length: 15 amino acids. Germline assignment: CDR1 MNHEY and CDR2 SMNVEV (reference sequence). The V and J ends lost 2 bases and 3 bases respectively, with 13 bases between them. The CDR3 nucleotides read TGTGCCAGCAGTTTAGGGGGGTGGGTTGACACTGAAGCTTTCTTT. Its protein product is CASSLGGWVDTEAFF.

The CDR3 bases are TGTGCCAGCAGCTTGGTGGGTCGCAGGGAGTCTTTCTTT. This gives the protein CASSLVGRRESFF. The chain couples TRBV5-6 to TRBJ1-1; maybe TRBD1 (5 bases). Trimming removed 0 bases from V and 12 bases from J, with 15 bases in between. In germline, CDR1 is SGHDT, CDR2 YYEEEE. The CDR3 covers 13 residues. Full variable domain (missing parts from reference TRBV5-6 and TRBJ1-1): DAGVTQSPTHLIKTRGQQVTLRCSPKSGHDTVSWYQQALGQGPQFIFQYYEEEERQRGNFPDRFSGHQFPNYSSELNVNALLLGDSALYLCASSLVGRRESFFGQGTRLTVV.

There are many counts of this clone. The gene calls are TRBV7-8 and TRBJ2-7; D gene unclear. Germline loops: CDR1 SGHVS, CDR2 FQNEAQ. The CDR3 runs to 14 residues. Trimming took 5 bases from V and 2 from J, leaving 13 bases between them. This chain's CDR3 is CASSPPRLPYEQYF. The CDR3 region has the DNA TGTGCCAGCAGCCCCCCGAGGCTACCCTACGAGCAGTACTTC.

This rearrangement joins TRBV29-1 to TRBJ1-1, with 11 bases fitting TRBD1. J gave up 4 bases and V 4 bases, and 8 bases lay outside the gene matches. The germline V gene has CDR1 SQVTM and CDR2 ANQGSEA. This CDR3 contains 15 residues. CDR3 loop: CSVGEGQGVGTEAFF. In nucleotides, the CDR3 is TGCAGCGTTGGGGAGGGACAGGGGGTGGGCACTGAAGCTTTCTTT.

This clone occurred a few times. The V and J genes are TRBV10-3 and TRBJ2-7; 11 nucleotides align to TRBD2. The CDR3 length is 14 residues. Germline V gives CDR1 ENHRY, CDR2 SYGVKD. V shed 5 bases, J shed 5 bases, and the junction held 5 bases outside the gene matches. The CDR3 DNA sequence: TGTGCCATCAGTCAGACTAGCGGGACCAACGAGCAGTACTTC. It codes for CAISQTSGTNEQYF.

V and J are TRBV27 and TRBJ2-7; D might be TRBD1 (6 bases). Trimming left V 2 bases short and J 3 bases short, with 14 bases between. Per the germline V gene, CDR1 is MNHEY and CDR2 is SMNVEV (reference sequence). The CDR3 runs 15 residues. CDR3 region: CASSLGAGTIYEQYF. CDR3 nucleotides: TGTGCCAGCAGTTTAGGTGCAGGGACAATCTACGAGCAGTACTTC.

There are a few counts of this clone. V gene TRBV29-1 combines with J gene TRBJ1-2; 11 bases fit TRBD1. Trimming took 0 bases from V and 6 from J; bases not matched to a gene: 6. Germline CDR1 is SQVTM and CDR2 is ANQGSEA. This CDR3 comprises 15 residues. As DNA, the CDR3 is TGCAGCGTTGAAGACCGGGACAGGGGGTACGATGGCTACACCTTC. It encodes CSVEDRDRGYDGYTF.

This clone has just one count. This sequence joins TRBV15 and TRBJ2-7; a possible D gene is TRBD2 (6 bases). Germline CDR1 and CDR2: LNHNV and YYDKDF (reference sequence). Trimming shortened V by 0 bases and J by 2 bases, and 14 bases separated the two germline ends. The CDR3 is made up of 16 amino acids. Here the CDR3 DNA reads TGTGCCACCAGCAGAGATCGGGGAGGTTCGACCTACGAGCAGTACTTC. Translation gives CATSRDRGGSTYEQYF.

This chain uses TRBV5-1 with TRBJ1-1, with D tentatively TRBD1 (5 bases). Trimming pared 6 bases from V and 0 bases from J, leaving 15 bases between. From germline, CDR1 is SGHRS and CDR2 YFSETQ. The CDR3 sequence is 15 residues long. CDR3 bases: TGCGCCAGCACCCGGGACGGGGGTATGAACACTGAAGCTTTCTTT. This translates into CASTRDGGMNTEAFF.

The chain combines TRBV25-1 with TRBJ2-7, with 11 bases matching TRBD2. The CDR3 spans 14 residues. Germline loops: CDR1 MGHDK, CDR2 SYGVNS. Trimming cost V 6 bases and J 7 bases; bases outside gene matches: 8. As DNA, the CDR3 is TGTGCCAGCAGAGAACTAGCGGGGGTCGGAGAGCAGTACTTC. Protein sequence: CASRELAGVGEQYF.

This clone was found a few times. The CDR3 DNA follows: TGTGCCAGCACGCTAGGGGCCAACGTCCTGACTTTC. Residues: CASTLGANVLTF. The chain combines TRBV2 with TRBJ2-6; no reliable D call. V was cut by 7 bases and J by 4 bases, with 5 bases left in between. Germline CDR1 reads SNHLY; CDR2 reads FYNNEI. The CDR3 totals 12 residues.

This clone has just one count. V usage is TRBV30 and J usage is TRBJ1-6; D not certain. This CDR3 is built from 12 residues. The V end lost 0 bases, the J end lost 13 bases, and 10 bases lay between the germline ends. The germline V gene has CDR1 GTSNPN and CDR2 SVGIG (reference sequence). The DNA of the CDR3 is TGTGCCTGGAGTGTTCAGAACGGCCCCCTCCACTTT. Translation: CAWSVQNGPLHF.

This sequence joins TRBV10-3 and TRBJ1-1; D possibly corresponds to TRBD1 (5 bases). This CDR3 region has 12 residues. V was trimmed by 10 bases and J by 3 bases, leaving 12 bases between them. Germline V gene lookup returns CDR1 ENHRY and CDR2 SYGVKD. CDR3 region: CATHDSDTEAFF. DNA for the CDR3: TGTGCCACTCATGACAGCGACACTGAAGCTTTCTTT.

In this sample, this clone turned up a few times. The chain is built from TRBV7-6 and TRBJ2-3, with 7 bases aligning to TRBD1. J lost 1 base, V lost 6 bases, and 10 bases had no gene match. CDR1 and CDR2 (germline): SGHVS, FNYEAQ. This CDR3 is built from 16 residues. The DNA of the CDR3 is TGTGCCAGCAGTCTTACGGTGGACAGGCGCACAGATACGCAGTATTTT. Protein sequence: CASSLTVDRRTDTQYF.